These 18 T cell receptor beta chains came from one sample sequenced in a study of T cell repertoires in cytomegalovirus infection. TCRdb re-analysed the reads in MiXCR, keeping a single row per CDR3 protein. The sample yields more than 150,000 distinct CDR3 sequences, about 15% seen once. Material for sequencing was CD8+ T cells from PBMCs. The source of these receptors is a human donor in good health (CMV status not recorded). Some clones in this sample may be carry-over from other donors' samples.

In this sample, this clonotype turned up a few times. V gene TRBV7-6 combines with J gene TRBJ2-7; D gene unclear. The germline gives CDR1 SGHVS, CDR2 FNYEAQ. The V and J ends lost 5 bases and 6 bases respectively, with 17 bases between them. The CDR3 loop spans 14 amino acids. DNA for the CDR3: TGTGCCAGCAGCCCAAACCCGCGAGTTCCCGAGCAGTACTTC. Protein: CASSPNPRVPEQYF.

This chain joins TRBV28 and TRBJ2-3, with 11 bases lining up with TRBD2. Germline V gene lookup returns CDR1 MDHEN and CDR2 SYDVKM. J lost 3 bases, V lost 7 bases, and 21 bases had no gene match. The CDR3 is 20 residues long. The CDR3 nucleotides read TGTGCCAGCACCCCATACGGAATAGCGGGAGGGCCAAGAAGTACAGATACGCAGTATTTT. Protein: CASTPYGIAGGPRSTDTQYF.

This clonotype was seen ten or more times. This sequence joins TRBV29-1 and TRBJ1-2; a weak D match, TRBD1 (6 bases). The ends were cut back, 3 bases at V and 1 base at J, with 9 bases in the middle. This CDR3 comprises 13 residues. CDR1 is SQVTM, CDR2 ANQGSEA, per germline. The CDR3 nucleotides read TGCAGCGTTGAGGGACACGGTAACTATGGCTACACCTTC. It is translated as CSVEGHGNYGYTF.

The chain links TRBV28 to TRBJ2-7, with TRBD1 identical over 8 bases. V dropped 5 bases and J dropped 6; count of bases not matched to a gene: 9. Looked up from germline, CDR1 is MDHEN and CDR2 is SYDVKM. This CDR3 has 14 amino acids. CDR3 nucleotides: TGTGCCAGCAGTACACCGGGACAGGCGGCCGAGCAGTACTTC. Translated, it gives CASSTPGQAAEQYF.

The gene calls are TRBV7-8 and TRBJ2-7, with D tentatively TRBD1 (5 bases). Germline CDR1 reads SGHVS; CDR2 reads FQNEAQ. The CDR3 totals 17 residues. The V and J ends lost 5 bases and 0 bases respectively, with 20 bases between them. The CDR3 loop is CASSTQQPDKSSYEQYF. The CDR3 region has the DNA TGTGCCAGCAGCACCCAACAGCCGGACAAGAGCTCCTACGAGCAGTACTTC.

The genes are TRBV12-3 or TRBV12-4 and TRBJ1-2, with D perhaps TRBD1 (5 bases). V lost 4 bases, J lost 4 bases, and 16 bases lay in between. The CDR3 is made up of 15 amino acids. CDR3 sequence: CASSSPSSDIYGYTF. Written as DNA, the CDR3 is TGTGCCAGCAGTTCCCCCTCCTCGGACATCTATGGCTACACCTTC.

This clonotype was detected only a few times. The rearrangement links TRBV7-9 to TRBJ2-1, with D tentatively TRBD1 or TRBD2 (8 bases each). The CDR3 has 15 amino acids. V gave up 2 bases and J gave up 8 bases, with 16 bases separating them. Germline V gives CDR1 SEHNR, CDR2 FQNEAQ (reference sequence). The CDR3 sequence is CASSLLAGGQDEQFF. Here the CDR3 DNA reads TGTGCCAGCAGCTTACTTGCGGGGGGACAGGATGAGCAGTTCTTC.

This chain links TRBV7-6 with TRBJ2-1, with D unclear. Germline-derived CDR1 and CDR2 are SGHVS and FNYEAQ. The CDR3 has 13 amino acids. The V gene lost 4 bases and the J gene lost 8 bases, with 12 bases spanning the gap. The CDR3 bases are TGTGCCAGCAGCTCCCCAGGTGGGGATGAGCAGTTCTTC. This encodes CASSSPGGDEQFF. The complete variable domain, with remaining parts taken from reference TRBV7-6 and TRBJ2-1, reads GAGVSQSPRYKVTKRGQDVALRCDPISGHVSLYWYRQALGQGPEFLTYFNYEAQQDKSGLPNDRFSAERPEGSISTLTIQRTEQRDSAMYRCASSSPGGDEQFFGPGTRLTVL.

The chain uses TRBV6-2 or TRBV6-3 and TRBJ2-7; D is perhaps TRBD1 (5 bases). Trimming stripped 2 bases from V and 5 bases from J, with 16 bases between. Germline V gene sequence: CDR1 MNHEY, CDR2 SVGEGT. The CDR3 spans 15 residues. The CDR3, as DNA: TGTGCCAGCAGTTACAGGGCAGGGTTCGTCCACGAGCAGTACTTC. It codes for CASSYRAGFVHEQYF.

The V call is TRBV7-8, the J call TRBJ1-2; D might be TRBD1 (5 bases). This CDR3 region has 11 residues. Trimming cost V 5 bases and J 9 bases, with 10 bases left between them. The germline gives CDR1 SGHVS, CDR2 FQNEAQ. The CDR3 loop reads CASSPGMSYTF. CDR3 DNA sequence: TGTGCCAGCAGCCCAGGGATGAGCTACACCTTC.

The chain has TRBV4-3 and TRBJ2-1, with D unclear. There are 15 residues in the CDR3. Trimming left V 2 bases short and J 0 bases short, with 8 bases between. CDR1 and CDR2 from the germline V gene are LGHNA and YSLEER. The CDR3 loop is CASSQKESSYNEQFF. In nucleotides, the CDR3 is TGCGCCAGCAGCCAAAAGGAGAGCTCCTACAATGAGCAGTTCTTC.

This clonotype has only a few counts. J is TRBJ2-7 and V is TRBV12-3 or TRBV12-4; weak D call: TRBD2 (6 bases). With 5 bases removed from V and 4 bases from J, the gap between germline ends came to 18 bases. This CDR3 is 15 amino acids long. CDR3 nucleotide sequence: TGTGCCAGCAGTCCCTCCTTGGCGGGGAATTACGAGCAGTACTTC. Protein sequence: CASSPSLAGNYEQYF.

The chain recombines TRBV12-3 or TRBV12-4 with TRBJ2-3; D call uncertain. V lost 7 bases, J lost 5 bases, and 13 bases lay in between. The CDR3 is 13 residues long. DNA for the CDR3: TGTGCCAGCACTCTCCGGGCCAGAGATACGCAGTATTTT. Its protein product is CASTLRARDTQYF.

A few counts support this clonotype. The chain links TRBV27 to TRBJ1-2, with D possibly TRBD1 on 5 matching bases. Germline CDR1 is MNHEY and CDR2 is SMNVEV (reference sequence). The V and J ends lost 5 bases and 3 bases respectively, with 13 bases between them. CDR3 size: 14 residues. CDR3 DNA: TGTGCCAGCAGTCCCCAACGCAGGGACTATGGCTACACCTTC. Protein sequence: CASSPQRRDYGYTF.

Only a few counts were recorded for this clonotype. The chain uses TRBV6-2 or TRBV6-3 and TRBJ2-7; D uncertain. The CDR3 totals 12 residues. Trimming took 2 bases from V and 5 from J, leaving 7 bases between them. CDR1 is MNHEY and CDR2 is SVGEGT in the germline V gene. CDR3 nucleotide sequence: TGTGCCAGCAGTTACGTCCTCAACGAGCAGTACTTC. Translating it yields CASSYVLNEQYF.

Concerning this clonotype: Germline is not matched at one junction end, which may reflect a read error. The V gene is TRBV5-3, the J gene TRBJ2-7, with TRBD1 identical over 7 bases. TRBV5-3 is sorted into the ORF group, with uncertain function. This CDR3 has 17 amino acids. Here the CDR3 reads CASSSPGPTGVLYEQYF. CDR3 bases: TGTGCCAGCAGCTCCCCGGGACCTACAGGGGTCCTATACGAGCAGTACTTC.

V is TRBV7-2 and J is TRBJ2-1, with a tentative D call TRBD1 (6 bases). CDR1 SGHTA and CDR2 FQGNSA come from the germline V gene. This CDR3 is built from 13 residues. V was pared by 11 bases and J by 0 bases, with 11 bases between. For the CDR3, the DNA is TGTGCCGGGGGCTCCTCCTCCTACAATGAGCAGTTCTTC. Protein: CAGGSSSYNEQFF.

This clonotype was counted only a few times. The CDR3 DNA sequence: TGCAGCGTCCAGGGGGCTGAAGCTTTCTTT. Translating it yields CSVQGAEAFF. The chain has TRBV29-1 and TRBJ1-1, with 7 bases lining up with TRBD1. The V and J ends lost 6 bases and 6 bases, in that order; junction bases with no gene match: 1. The CDR3 consists of 10 residues. Germline V gives CDR1 SQVTM, CDR2 ANQGSEA.